This T cell receptor beta chain originates from a study of spatial heterogeneity in lung cancer. Overall study: The cohort: some 70 early-stage, untreated non-small cell lung cancer patients. Alpha-chain sequences were detected in numbers that were consistently lower than beta-chain sequences.

This clonotype was recorded at least ten times. Specified time point: blood at routine non-recurrence follow-up after resection. Sequencing covered unsorted whole RNA taken from tumor, nontumor lung or frozen PBMC. The ends were cut back, 7 bases at V and 0 bases at J, with 10 bases in the middle. Germline CDR1 reads WSHSY; CDR2 reads SAAADI. The CDR3 is 14 amino acids. TCRdb fed the 5' RACE reads into MiXCR, producing one record per CDR3 protein. The sample lists under 25,000 distinct CDR3 sequences, approximately 11% occurring once. J is TRBJ2-4 and V is TRBV10-2; no firm D call. The sequences come from PBMCs, collected at follow-up. The sequence derives from a female donor with early-stage non-small cell lung cancer. Here the CDR3 DNA reads TGCGCCAGCAAGGCAAGTTTAGCCAAAAACATTCAGTACTTC. As protein: CASKASLAKNIQYF.